These T cell receptor beta chains were read from a single sample in a study of blood T cell repertoires in COVID-19. Libraries were prepared by immunoSEQ multiplex PCR; TCRdb keeps only in-frame clonotypes and omits some of them. Counted here are fewer than 350,000 clones, roughly 85% occurring once; the ten biggest clones make up around 2%. What was sequenced was PBMCs or T cells enriched from blood (not recorded which). These receptors all come from a woman aged 25 to 39 who had been exposed to COVID-19. CDR3s include the opening cysteine and the closing phenylalanine or tryptophan. The order of the fields is V gene, J gene, D gene, clone size, CDR3 DNA, CDR3 protein. The D gene is left open where the match is weak. Size is omitted from some rows. Given values are once, few, many or a class for expanded clones.

V gene: TRBV28
J gene: TRBJ1-5
D gene: -
clone size: -
CDR3 DNA: TGTGCCAGCGGGAACAGGGTAGGACAGCCCCAGCATTTT
CDR3 protein: CASGNRVGQPQHF

V gene: TRBV29-1
J gene: TRBJ2-7
D gene: -
clone size: -
CDR3 DNA: TGCAGCGTTGGCGTTGAAACGGGGTACGAGCAGTACTTC
CDR3 protein: CSVGVETGYEQYF

V gene: TRBV10-3
J gene: TRBJ1-3
D gene: -
clone size: -
CDR3 DNA: TGTGCCATGACCGCTCAGGGATTGGGTGGAAACACCATATATTTT
CDR3 protein: CAMTAQGLGGNTIYF

V gene: TRBV28
J gene: TRBJ2-7
D gene: TRBD2
clone size: -
CDR3 DNA: TGTGCCAGCAGTCAAGCTACTAGCGGGAGACCCTACGAGCAGTACTTC
CDR3 protein: CASSQATSGRPYEQYF

V gene: TRBV10-3
J gene: TRBJ1-2
D gene: -
clone size: -
CDR3 DNA: TGTGCCTGCGAGGAAAACAGGGAAGGCGGCTACACCTTC
CDR3 protein: CACEENREGGYTF

V gene: TRBV29-1
J gene: TRBJ1-2
D gene: -
clone size: -
CDR3 DNA: TGCACCGGAGATGACTATGGCTACACCTTC
CDR3 protein: CTGDDYGYTF

V gene: TRBV10-2
J gene: TRBJ2-5
D gene: TRBD2
clone size: -
CDR3 DNA: TGCGCCACAGATAGCGGGAGCCTGGAAGAGACCCAGTACTTC
CDR3 protein: CATDSGSLEETQYF

V gene: TRBV3-1/TRBV3-2
J gene: TRBJ2-5
D gene: TRBD2
clone size: -
CDR3 DNA: TGTGCCAGCAGCCAAGATCAAGGGACTAGCGGTGAGACCCAGTACTTC
CDR3 protein: CASSQDQGTSGETQYF

V gene: TRBV28
J gene: TRBJ2-1
D gene: -
clone size: -
CDR3 DNA: TGTGCCAGCAGTTTCCTTATTTCCGGGTCGTACAATGAGCAGTTCTTC
CDR3 protein: CASSFLISGSYNEQFF

V gene: TRBV6-5
J gene: TRBJ2-7
D gene: TRBD1
clone size: -
CDR3 DNA: TGTGCCAGCAGTTCCGGGGACAGAAACTACGAGCAGTACTTC
CDR3 protein: CASSSGDRNYEQYF

V gene: TRBV2
J gene: TRBJ1-5
D gene: TRBD1
clone size: -
CDR3 DNA: TGTGCCAGCAACGGCGGACAGGGAAATCAGCCCCAGCATTTT
CDR3 protein: CASNGGQGNQPQHF

V gene: TRBV12-5
J gene: TRBJ2-2
D gene: TRBD2
clone size: -
CDR3 DNA: TGTGCTAGTGGTTGGACCCTAGCGGGGGGAAACACCGGGGAGCTGTTTTTT
CDR3 protein: CASGWTLAGGNTGELFF

V gene: TRBV7-9
J gene: TRBJ1-1
D gene: -
clone size: -
CDR3 DNA: TGTGCCAGCAGCTTAGGGCTGGAAGCTTTCTTT
CDR3 protein: CASSLGLEAFF

V gene: TRBV24-1
J gene: TRBJ1-5
D gene: -
clone size: -
CDR3 DNA: TGTGCCACCAGTGGTGCAGGGATGGGAAATCAGCCCCAGCATTTT
CDR3 protein: CATSGAGMGNQPQHF

V gene: TRBV9
J gene: TRBJ1-2
D gene: -
clone size: -
CDR3 DNA: TGTGCCAGCAGCGGACCAGGGAGGGTAGGAGATCGGTATGGCTACACCTTC
CDR3 protein: CASSGPGRVGDRYGYTF

V gene: TRBV28
J gene: TRBJ1-1
D gene: -
clone size: few
CDR3 DNA: TGTGCCACCCATCTGGCGGGCTTTGAAGCTTTCTTT
CDR3 protein: CATHLAGFEAFF

V gene: TRBV19
J gene: TRBJ2-3
D gene: TRBD2
clone size: -
CDR3 DNA: TGTGCCAGTCTCCATCTAGCGGGAGGCAAAGATACGCAGTATTTT
CDR3 protein: CASLHLAGGKDTQYF

V gene: TRBV7-2
J gene: TRBJ1-1
D gene: TRBD1
clone size: -
CDR3 DNA: TGTGCCAGCAGCTTAGGACAGGGAGAAAGCGCTGAAGCTTTCTTT
CDR3 protein: CASSLGQGESAEAFF

V gene: TRBV30
J gene: TRBJ2-3
D gene: -
clone size: once
CDR3 DNA: TGTGCCTGGGGCGGGGTGGCGGTCACAGATACGCAGTATTTT
CDR3 protein: CAWGGVAVTDTQYF

V gene: TRBV5-1
J gene: TRBJ1-6
D gene: -
clone size: -
CDR3 DNA: TGCGCCAGCAGTTACGAGGGGGATTCACCCCTCCACTTT
CDR3 protein: CASSYEGDSPLHF

V gene: TRBV30
J gene: TRBJ1-4
D gene: -
clone size: -
CDR3 DNA: TGTGCCTGGAGTAACGGAGGGATTGAAAAACTGTTTTTT
CDR3 protein: CAWSNGGIEKLFF

V gene: TRBV2
J gene: TRBJ2-5
D gene: TRBD1
clone size: -
CDR3 DNA: TGTGCCAGCCTACAGGGGGCCCAAGAGACCCAGTACTTC
CDR3 protein: CASLQGAQETQYF

V gene: TRBV10-3
J gene: TRBJ2-5
D gene: -
clone size: -
CDR3 DNA: TGTGCCATCAGTGAGTCGGAGGGTCAAGAGACCCAGTACTTC
CDR3 protein: CAISESEGQETQYF

V gene: TRBV29-1
J gene: TRBJ1-1
D gene: -
clone size: -
CDR3 DNA: TGCAGCGTTTCATCACAGGGTGGGAACACTGAAGCTTTCTTT
CDR3 protein: CSVSSQGGNTEAFF

V gene: TRBV29-1
J gene: TRBJ1-3
D gene: TRBD1
clone size: -
CDR3 DNA: TGCAGCGTGGGACAGGGCTCTGGAAACACCATATATTTT
CDR3 protein: CSVGQGSGNTIYF

V gene: TRBV19
J gene: TRBJ2-4
D gene: -
clone size: -
CDR3 DNA: TGTGCCAGTAGTCTCCAGAGGGCGCCCAAAAACATTCAGTACTTC
CDR3 protein: CASSLQRAPKNIQYF

V gene: TRBV6-5
J gene: TRBJ1-3
D gene: -
clone size: -
CDR3 DNA: TGTGCCAGCAGTTACCGGGGGGCGATTGGAGGAAACACCATATATTTT
CDR3 protein: CASSYRGAIGGNTIYF

V gene: TRBV2
J gene: TRBJ2-1
D gene: -
clone size: -
CDR3 DNA: TGTGCCAGCAGGTACAACAATGAGCAGTTCTTC
CDR3 protein: CASRYNNEQFF

V gene: TRBV7-2
J gene: TRBJ1-3
D gene: -
clone size: -
CDR3 DNA: TGTGCCAGCAGCAGGACAGCGAACTCTGGAAACACCATATATTTT
CDR3 protein: CASSRTANSGNTIYF

V gene: TRBV2
J gene: TRBJ2-5
D gene: -
clone size: once
CDR3 DNA: TGTGCCAGCAGTGAAAACAGGGCGCAAGAGACCCAGTACTTC
CDR3 protein: CASSENRAQETQYF

V gene: TRBV6-6
J gene: TRBJ2-1
D gene: TRBD1
clone size: few
CDR3 DNA: TGTGCCAGCTTAACAGGGGCCCTGTCCTACAATGAGCAGTTCTTC
CDR3 protein: CASLTGALSYNEQFF

V gene: TRBV19
J gene: TRBJ1-4
D gene: TRBD1
clone size: -
CDR3 DNA: TGTGCCAGTAGTAGGCAGGGGGCGTCTAATGAAAAACTGTTTTTT
CDR3 protein: CASSRQGASNEKLFF

V gene: TRBV7-9
J gene: TRBJ1-4
D gene: -
clone size: -
CDR3 DNA: TGTGCCAGCAGTTGGCGGGCAGACGAAAAACTGTTTTTT
CDR3 protein: CASSWRADEKLFF

V gene: TRBV7-8
J gene: TRBJ2-7
D gene: TRBD1
clone size: once
CDR3 DNA: TGTGCCAGCACCCCGGGACAGGGGACGAAGCAGTACTTC
CDR3 protein: CASTPGQGTKQYF

V gene: TRBV2
J gene: TRBJ2-1
D gene: TRBD2
clone size: -
CDR3 DNA: TGTGCCAGCAGACAGACTAGCGGCGGTGAGCAGTTCTTC
CDR3 protein: CASRQTSGGEQFF

V gene: TRBV7-3
J gene: TRBJ2-3
D gene: TRBD2
clone size: -
CDR3 DNA: TGTGCCAGCAGCTTAGGTAGTTTAGCGGGAGCAGATACGCAGTATTTT
CDR3 protein: CASSLGSLAGADTQYF

V gene: TRBV28
J gene: TRBJ1-2
D gene: -
clone size: once
CDR3 DNA: TGTGCCAGCAGTTCCGGGGTCCGCTATGGCTACACCTTC
CDR3 protein: CASSSGVRYGYTF